This T cell receptor (beta chain) came from a study of blood T cell repertoires in COVID-19. Sequenced by immunoSEQ multiplex PCR; TCRdb stores in-frame clones only, minus some. There are about 180,000 clones in the sample; around 85% occur only once, and roughly 3% lies in the top ten. Germline CDR1 reads SGHDT; CDR2 reads YYEEEE. J gave up 3 bases and V 2 bases, and 12 bases lay outside the gene matches. This CDR3 comprises 18 residues. Sequenced sample: peripheral blood. The source of this sequence is a man aged 55 to 70 with acute or convalescent COVID-19. V usage is TRBV5-6 and J usage is TRBJ2-2, with 8 bases identical to TRBD1. The CDR3: CASSFGTQGARDTGELFF. Written as DNA, the CDR3 is TGTGCCAGCAGCTTCGGGACGCAGGGGGCGCGGGACACCGGGGAGCTGTTTTTT.